The clone carrying this TCR beta chain was found many times. Its specificity is not known. Trimming took off 3 bases at V and 4 bases at J, with 12 bases between the two ends. CDR3 length: 14 residues. This sample was taken from a study of CD8+CD57+ T cells in acquired aplastic anemia. Study summary: Across the sorted CD4+ and CD8+ cells, DNA amounts averaged approximately 3.1 ug.

General study points: CD8+ Simpson's diversity showed no significant patient-control difference. The number of CD8+ CDR3 sequences shared by patients and controls was twenty-nine.

The use of genomic DNA as template underpinned the TCR beta VDJ and CDR3 profiling. In TCRdb, the reads were re-called with MiXCR into one record per CDR3 protein. The sample has a few hundred thousand distinct CDR3 sequences, 55% to 75% seen once. The receptor was isolated from a human donor in good health, serving as a control. The sequenced sample was sorted CD4+, CD8+, or CD8+CD57+ T cells (not recorded which) from PBMCs. The V call is TRBV12-3 or TRBV12-4, the J call TRBJ1-1; tentatively, D is TRBD1 (5 bases). In nucleotides, the CDR3 is TGTGCCAGCAGTTTGACCCAGGGTATCACTGAAGCTTTCTTT. It codes for CASSLTQGITEAFF.